In its sample, the clone carrying this T cell receptor beta chain was seen many times. Total RNA amounting to 450 to 550 ng was the source from which TCR beta cDNA was made with a constant-region primer. Three-round nested multiplex PCR performed with slightly modified ARM-PCR produced the TCR beta libraries. Each of the first two PCR rounds ran nine to ten cycles with TRBV1-TRBV30 forward and C-beta reverse primers. TCRdb reprocessed the multiplex PCR reads via MiXCR and lists one record per CDR3 protein. The table has approximately 110,000 distinct CDR3 sequences, 64% seen once. This sample is part of a study of tumor-infiltrating lymphocytes in primary liver carcinoma. The CDR3 has 18 residues. Germline assignment: CDR1 SGHVS and CDR2 FQNEAQ. The trim removed 5 bases at V and 8 bases at J, leaving 19 bases unmatched. Extraction of RNA together with DNA used roughly 19-31 mg of unsorted bulk tissue. At sampling, these chronic HBV carriers had received no treatment.

This sequence originates from a woman aged 55-75 years with primary liver carcinoma and hepatitis B virus infection. J is TRBJ2-1 and V is TRBV7-8; TRBD1 matches 9 bases. The sample taken for sequencing was liver tumor tissue from sampling region 3. The subset: tumor region T3, left-lateral pole. CDR3 sequence: CASSRDRARGGRQHEQFF. The CDR3 nucleotides read TGTGCCAGCAGCCGGGACAGGGCAAGAGGGGGGAGGCAACATGAGCAGTTCTTC. The full variable domain, rest sourced from reference TRBV7-8 and TRBJ2-1, is GAGVSQSPRYKVAKRGQDVALRCDPISGHVSLFWYQQALGQGPEFLTYFQNEAQLDKSGLPSDRFFAERPEGSVSTLKIQRTQQEDSAVYLCASSRDRARGGRQHEQFFGPGTRLTVL.